The clone carrying this T cell receptor beta chain occurred many times. The antigen is not known. The entry originates in a study of glioma-infiltrating T cells. Amplification of TCR alpha and beta CDR3 regions from RNA used iRepertoire nested multiplex PCR. TCRdb processed the multiplex PCR reads anew with MiXCR; each CDR3 protein has one entry. Among approximately 120,000 distinct CDR3 sequences listed, 25% were seen once. General study findings and limits: Tissue-blood divergence was below expectation in non-neoplastic patients, above in gliomas. Very few CDR3 sequences were shared between tissue and blood.

The germline V gene has CDR1 SGHTA and CDR2 FQGTGA. J lost 5 bases, V lost 4 bases, and 2 bases had no gene match. The CDR3 length is 14 residues. This receptor was obtained from a human donor with low-grade glioma or glioblastoma, undergoing nonglioma brain surgery, or in good health (not recorded which). The chain recombines TRBV7-3 with TRBJ1-6, with TRBD1 matching over 7 bases. The sequenced sample consisted of glioma tissue, nonneoplastic brain tissue, or PBMCs (not recorded which). CDR3 loop: CASSYGTDNSPLHF. The CDR3 DNA sequence: TGTGCCAGCAGCTACGGGACAGATAATTCACCCCTCCACTTT.